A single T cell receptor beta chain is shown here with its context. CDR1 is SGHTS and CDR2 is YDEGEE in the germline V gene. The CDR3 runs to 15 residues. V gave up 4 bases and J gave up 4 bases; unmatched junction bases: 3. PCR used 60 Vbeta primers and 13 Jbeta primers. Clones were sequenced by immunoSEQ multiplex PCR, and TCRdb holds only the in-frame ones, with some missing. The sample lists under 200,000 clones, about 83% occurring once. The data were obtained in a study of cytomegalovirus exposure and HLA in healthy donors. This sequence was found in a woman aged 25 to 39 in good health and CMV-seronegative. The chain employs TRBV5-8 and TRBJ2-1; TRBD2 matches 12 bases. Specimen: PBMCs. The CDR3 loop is CASSEGLAGYNEQFF. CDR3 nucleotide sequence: TGTGCCAGCAGCGAGGGACTAGCGGGTTACAATGAGCAGTTCTTC.